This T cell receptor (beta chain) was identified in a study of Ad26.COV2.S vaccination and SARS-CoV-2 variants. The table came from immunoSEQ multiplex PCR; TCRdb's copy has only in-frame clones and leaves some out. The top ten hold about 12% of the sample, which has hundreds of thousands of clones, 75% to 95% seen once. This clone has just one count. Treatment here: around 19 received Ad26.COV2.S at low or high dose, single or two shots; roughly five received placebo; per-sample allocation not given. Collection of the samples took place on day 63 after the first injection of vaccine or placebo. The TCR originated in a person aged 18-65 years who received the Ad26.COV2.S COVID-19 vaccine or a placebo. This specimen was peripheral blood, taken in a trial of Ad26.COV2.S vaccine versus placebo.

The CDR3 coding sequence is TGTGCCAGCAGTGAATTTCTTTTGAGCCGCCGGCCTAGTAATTCACCCCTCCACTTT. As protein: CASSEFLLSRRPSNSPLHF. The genes are TRBV6-1 and TRBJ1-6, with D unclear. Germline CDR1 reads MNHNS; CDR2 reads SASEGT. The CDR3 covers 19 residues. Trimming left V 2 bases short and J 6 bases short, with 23 bases between.